These 8 T cell receptor beta chains came from one sample sequenced in a study of cytomegalovirus exposure and HLA in healthy donors. PCR amplification relied on 60 Vbeta primers (plus 13 Jbeta primers). The method was immunoSEQ multiplex PCR; TCRdb's version includes in-frame clones alone and lacks a portion of them. The sample carries around 120,000 clones, about four fifths recorded once. Sequencing used PBMCs. The receptors shown here come from a man aged 18-30 years in good health and CMV-seronegative.

The chain has TRBV28 and TRBJ2-1; 7 bases align to TRBD2. The CDR3 totals 14 residues. Trimming removed 6 bases from V and 5 bases from J; junction bases left unmatched: 7. The germline V gene has CDR1 MDHEN and CDR2 SYDVKM. Here the CDR3 reads CASSPQRDDNEQFF. CDR3 nucleotide sequence: TGTGCCAGCAGCCCACAGCGGGACGACAATGAGCAGTTCTTC.

This clone was found a few times. The chain is built from TRBV27 and TRBJ2-7, with TRBD1 matching 11 bases. The CDR3 runs to 15 residues. The V gene's germline CDR1 is MNHEY and CDR2 SMNVEV (reference sequence). Losses at the gene ends were 5 bases for V and 0 bases for J; bases not matched to a gene: 3. The CDR3 nucleotides read TGTGCCAGCAGTGAAGGGACAGGGGGCTCCTACGAGCAGTACGTC. This codes for CASSEGTGGSYEQYV.

This chain links TRBV10-2 with TRBJ2-2; the match to TRBD1 covers 7 bases. The V and J ends lost 9 bases and 0 bases, in that order; junction bases with no gene match: 13. The germline V gene encodes CDR1 WSHSY and CDR2 SAAADI. The CDR3 is 17 residues long. CDR3 protein: CASAGTENPANTGELFF. The CDR3 coding sequence is TGCGCCAGTGCTGGGACAGAGAATCCCGCGAACACCGGGGAGCTGTTTTTT.

V gene TRBV18 combines with J gene TRBJ2-1; 10 bases fit TRBD1. CDR1 and CDR2 (germline): KGHSH, LQKENI. This CDR3 region has 15 residues. V was pared by 3 bases and J by 8 bases, with 7 bases of the junction left unmatched. CDR3 nucleotide sequence: TGTGCCAGCTCACCTAGACAGGGGGCGTCAGATGAGCAGTTCTTC. Translated: CASSPRQGASDEQFF. The full variable domain, its missing parts supplied by reference TRBV18 and TRBJ2-1, is NAGVMQNPRHLVRRRGQEARLRCSPMKGHSHVYWYRQLPEEGLKFMVYLQKENIIDESGMPKERFSAEFPKEGPSILRIQQVVRGDSAAYFCASSPRQGASDEQFFGPGTRLTVL.

The J gene is TRBJ1-1, the V gene TRBV5-1; weak D call: TRBD1 (6 bases). V shed 5 bases and J shed 4 bases, with 18 bases lying between them. CDR1 is SGHRS and CDR2 is YFSETQ in the germline V gene. The CDR3 consists of 15 residues. The CDR3 here is CASRLRGAIPTEAFF. CDR3 coding DNA: TGCGCCAGCAGGCTGCGGGGGGCTATCCCCACTGAAGCTTTCTTT.

V usage is TRBV18 and J usage is TRBJ2-1; the D gene is possibly TRBD1 (6 bases). Trimming shortened V by 4 bases and J by 6 bases, and 16 bases separated the two germline ends. The V gene's germline CDR1 is KGHSH and CDR2 LQKENI. The CDR3 has 15 residues. The CDR3 region is CASSLTGFGGNEQFF. The CDR3 DNA sequence: TGTGCCAGCTCACTTACAGGGTTTGGCGGCAATGAGCAGTTCTTC.

The chain employs TRBV4-1 and TRBJ2-7; 7 bases map to TRBD2. V dropped 4 bases and J dropped 6; count of bases not matched to a gene: 12. Germline V gene data show CDR1 as MGHRA and CDR2 as YSYEKL. This CDR3 is built from 15 residues. CDR3 nucleotides: TGCGCCAGCAGCCCCCGTGGTCAGGGAGGGCGCGAGCAGTACGTC. Translating gives CASSPRGQGGREQYV.

About this clone itself: At the DNA level, this CDR3 is encoded by other sequences in the same sample as well. This sequence joins TRBV28 and TRBJ2-2; 10 bases fit TRBD2. The germline gives CDR1 MDHEN, CDR2 SYDVKM. V was pared by 5 bases and J by 5 bases, with 5 bases of the junction left unmatched. CDR3 size: 15 residues. CDR3 in amino acids: CASSLWTSGTGELFF. The CDR3 DNA reads as TGTGCCAGCAGTCTTTGGACTAGCGGTACCGGGGAGCTGTTTTTT.